Following are 5 T cell receptor beta chains from one sample sequenced in a study of T cells in Graves' hyperthyroidism and ophthalmopathy. Amplification yielded TCR beta CDR3 regions, with RNA transcripts as the source. Primed by the HTBI set, a first-round RT-PCR was run on the TCR CDR3. In TCRdb, the multiplex PCR reads were re-called with MiXCR into one record per CDR3 protein. The sample contains around 340,000 distinct CDR3 sequences, 15% to 20% of which appear only once. Sequenced sample: blood. Receptor source: a woman aged 40 to 50 with Graves' ophthalmopathy.

This clonotype was counted ten times or more. This rearrangement joins TRBV7-8 to TRBJ2-2, with 7 bases fitting TRBD2. The CDR3 has 16 amino acids. CDR1 and CDR2 from the germline V gene are SGHVS and FQNEAQ. The V segment lost 1 base and the J segment 7 bases; nucleotides outside the gene matches: 9. The CDR3 protein is CASSLVARELYGELFF. DNA of the CDR3: TGTGCCAGCAGCTTAGTAGCGCGGGAGTTGTACGGGGAGCTGTTTTTT.

The chain couples TRBV27 to TRBJ2-5, with 7 bases fitting TRBD2. The CDR3 has 14 amino acids. The V gene end was trimmed by 0 bases and the J gene end by 5 bases; junction bases not matched to a gene: 3. The germline V gene encodes CDR1 MNHEY and CDR2 SMNVEV (reference sequence). The CDR3 nucleotides read TGTGCCAGCAGTTTATCGTTCGGGGGGGAGACCCAGTACTTC. Its translation: CASSLSFGGETQYF.

In its sample, this clonotype was seen many times. V gene TRBV20-1 combines with J gene TRBJ1-2, with D maybe TRBD1 (6 bases). V lost 3 bases and J 8 bases, leaving 16 bases between the germline ends. CDR3 length equals 13 residues. Germline V gene data show CDR1 as DFQATT and CDR2 as SNEGSKA (reference sequence). DNA of the CDR3: TGCAGTGCTAGTCTCGGAGGGGGAGGCGGCTACACCTTC. Amino acids: CSASLGGGGGYTF.

This clonotype was observed at least ten times. The V and J genes are TRBV24-1 and TRBJ2-5; 7 nucleotides match TRBD1. With 3 bases clipped from V and 4 bases from J, the junction kept 4 bases outside the gene matches. Germline V gene sequence: CDR1 KGHDR, CDR2 SFDVKD. This CDR3 comprises 14 residues. The CDR3 region is CATSDLGQPETQYF. DNA for the CDR3: TGTGCCACCAGTGATCTGGGACAGCCAGAGACCCAGTACTTC.

There are a few counts of this clonotype. The chain has TRBV7-2 and TRBJ1-2, with 10 bases aligning to TRBD1. V gave up 5 bases and J gave up 3 bases; unmatched junction bases: 6. The CDR3 runs 15 residues. From germline, CDR1 is SGHTA and CDR2 FQGNSA. CDR3 sequence reads: CASSPRQGAHYGYTF. CDR3 DNA: TGTGCCAGCAGCCCGCGACAGGGGGCTCACTATGGCTACACCTTC. Variable domain in full (rest from reference TRBV7-2 and TRBJ1-2): GAGVSQSPSNKVTEKGKDVELRCDPISGHTALYWYRQSLGQGLEFLIYFQGNSAPDKSGLPSDRFSAERTGGSVSTLTIQRTQQEDSAVYLCASSPRQGAHYGYTFGSGTRLTVV.